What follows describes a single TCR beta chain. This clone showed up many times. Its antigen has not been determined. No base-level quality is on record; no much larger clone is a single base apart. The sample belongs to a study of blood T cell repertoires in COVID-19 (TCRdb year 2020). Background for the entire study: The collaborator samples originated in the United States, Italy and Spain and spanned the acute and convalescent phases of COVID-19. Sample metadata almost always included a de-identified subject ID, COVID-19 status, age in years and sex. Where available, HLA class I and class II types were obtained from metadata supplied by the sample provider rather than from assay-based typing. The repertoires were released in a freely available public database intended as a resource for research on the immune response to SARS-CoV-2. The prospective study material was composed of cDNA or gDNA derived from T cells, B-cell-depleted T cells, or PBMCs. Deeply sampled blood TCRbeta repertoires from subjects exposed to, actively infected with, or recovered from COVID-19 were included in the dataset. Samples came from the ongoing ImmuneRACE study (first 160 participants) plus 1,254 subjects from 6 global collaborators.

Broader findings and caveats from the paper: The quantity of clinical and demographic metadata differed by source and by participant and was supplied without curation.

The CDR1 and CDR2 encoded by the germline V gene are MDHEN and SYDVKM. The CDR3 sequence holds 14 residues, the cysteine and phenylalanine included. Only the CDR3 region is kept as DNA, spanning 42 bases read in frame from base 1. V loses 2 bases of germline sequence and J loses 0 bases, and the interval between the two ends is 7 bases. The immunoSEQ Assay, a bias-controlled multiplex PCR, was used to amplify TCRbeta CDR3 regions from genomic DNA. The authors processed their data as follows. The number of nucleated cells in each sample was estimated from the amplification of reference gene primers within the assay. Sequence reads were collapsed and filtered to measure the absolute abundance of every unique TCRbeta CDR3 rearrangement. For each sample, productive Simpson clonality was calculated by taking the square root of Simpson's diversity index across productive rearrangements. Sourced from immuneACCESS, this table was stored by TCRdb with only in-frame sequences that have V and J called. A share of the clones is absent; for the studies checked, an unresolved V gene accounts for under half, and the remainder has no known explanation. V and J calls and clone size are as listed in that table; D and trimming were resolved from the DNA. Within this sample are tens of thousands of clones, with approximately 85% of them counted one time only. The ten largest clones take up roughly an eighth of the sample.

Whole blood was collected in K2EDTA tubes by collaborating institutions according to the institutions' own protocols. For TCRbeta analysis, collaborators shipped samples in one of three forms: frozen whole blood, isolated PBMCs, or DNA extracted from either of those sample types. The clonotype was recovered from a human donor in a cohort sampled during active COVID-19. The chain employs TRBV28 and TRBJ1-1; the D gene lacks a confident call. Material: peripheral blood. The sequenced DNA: TGTGCCAGCAGTTTAAAGGCGGTGAACACTGAAGCTTTCTTT. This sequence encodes CASSLKAVNTEAFF.